Below, one TCR beta chain is given with its context. This sample is drawn from a study of blood T cell repertoires in COVID-19. CDR1 and CDR2 (germline): KGHSH, LQKENI. This CDR3 region has 16 residues. V was cut by 3 bases and J by 2 bases, with 14 bases left in between. The protocol was immunoSEQ multiplex PCR, while the TCRdb copy is restricted to in-frame clones and leaves out a portion. Among roughly 330,000 clones listed, over 75% were seen once. This clonotype was obtained from a woman in her fifties or sixties with active or convalescent COVID-19. Sequencing was carried out using peripheral blood. V usage is TRBV18 and J usage is TRBJ1-3; possible D gene TRBD1, 6 bases. The CDR3 DNA follows: TGTGCCAGCTCACCCCTTCTGGACAGAACTGGAAACACCATATATTTT. It yields the protein CASSPLLDRTGNTIYF.